The present T cell receptor (beta chain) was sequenced within a study of control samples from healthy donors and cancer patients. Profiled with immunoSEQ multiplex PCR; TCRdb holds only in-frame clones, not every one. The repertoire holds 90,000 to 100,000 clones, with roughly 90% as singletons. Trimming removed 5 bases from V and 4 bases from J, with 14 bases in between. CDR3 length: 14 residues. Germline CDR1 MDHEN, CDR2 SYDVKM. Sequencing was performed on blood. The sequence derives from a woman in her sixties or seventies in good health. The chain recombines TRBV28 with TRBJ1-2; unclear D gene. DNA of the CDR3: TGTGCCAGCAGTCCCCCTCAGGAGGGCTATGGCTACACCTTC. Translation: CASSPPQEGYGYTF.